This T cell receptor beta chain comes out of a study of cytomegalovirus exposure and HLA in healthy donors. Trimming shortened V by 0 bases and J by 12 bases, and 12 bases separated the two germline ends. CDR1 LGHNA and CDR2 YNFKEQ come from the germline V gene. The CDR3 spans 12 residues. It was with 60 Vbeta and 13 Jbeta primers that the PCR ran. Clones were read by immunoSEQ multiplex PCR, and TCRdb kept only the in-frame ones, dropping some. The sample records more than 100,000 clones, approximately 70% being singletons. The V and J genes are TRBV4-2 and TRBJ2-7, with D possibly TRBD1 on 5 matching bases. Sequencing was done on a sample of PBMCs. This TCR derives from a man in his late teens or twenties in good health and CMV-seronegative. The CDR3: CASSQDWTRRYF. DNA of the CDR3: TGTGCCAGCAGCCAAGACTGGACACGTCGGTACTTC.